One sample yielded the 30 T cell receptor beta chains listed below, sequenced in a study of OX40 agonist ivuxolimab in advanced cancers. Produced via immunoSEQ multiplex PCR; TCRdb's table is partial and in-frame only. The sample has about 82,000 clones; more than 75% are singletons. The sequencing here drew on CD4+ or CD8+ T cells sorted from blood, taken in a trial of the OX40 agonist ivuxolimab. These receptors originate from an adult with an advanced solid tumor such as melanoma, head and neck, liver or kidney cancer.

This clone was recorded once. This chain joins TRBV7-2 and TRBJ2-7; 7 bases are a match to TRBD2. The CDR3 consists of 16 residues. Germline V CDR1 and CDR2: SGHTA, FQGNSA. V dropped 5 bases and J dropped 3; count of bases not matched to a gene: 13. The CDR3 here is CASSVAGRTRGYEQYF. CDR3 coding DNA: TGTGCCAGCAGCGTCGCGGGGCGGACTAGGGGCTACGAGCAGTACTTC.

The rearrangement uses TRBV11-3 and TRBJ2-7; D gene uncertain. The CDR3 runs to 12 residues. Deletions cut 1 base from V and 10 bases from J, with 11 bases between. In germline, CDR1 is SGHNT, CDR2 YENEEA. DNA of the CDR3: TGTGCCAGCAGCTTAGGTCTGGTAAGTCAGTACTTC. It is translated as CASSLGLVSQYF.

The genes are TRBV7-2 and TRBJ1-1, with D perhaps TRBD1 (6 bases). Germline CDR1 is SGHTA and CDR2 is FQGNSA. There are 14 residues in the CDR3. The V gene lost 7 bases and the J gene lost 0 bases, with 12 bases spanning the gap. This chain's CDR3 is CASTRTAMNTEAFF. As DNA, the CDR3 is TGTGCCAGCACGCGGACAGCGATGAACACTGAAGCTTTCTTT.

This chain links TRBV7-8 with TRBJ2-7; the match to TRBD2 covers 9 bases. V was pared by 3 bases and J by 7 bases, with 4 bases of the junction left unmatched. The CDR3 length is 13 residues. The V gene's germline CDR1 is SGHVS and CDR2 FQNEAQ. CDR3 region: CASSLGGRGEQYF. DNA for the CDR3: TGTGCCAGCAGCTTGGGCGGGAGGGGGGAGCAGTACTTC.

The chain carries TRBV19 and TRBJ2-1, with 9 bases that match TRBD1. V lost 4 bases and J lost 0; bases outside the gene matches: 1. The length of the CDR3 is 15 residues. Per the germline V gene, CDR1 is LNHDA and CDR2 is SQIVND (reference sequence). CDR3 nucleotides: TGTGCCAGTAGTAAACAGGGGGCCTCCTACAATGAGCAGTTCTTC. Translating it yields CASSKQGASYNEQFF.

This clone was seen once. The genes are TRBV5-1 and TRBJ2-1; TRBD2 matches 10 bases. The germline CDR1 and CDR2 sequences are SGHRS and YFSETQ. The CDR3 consists of 17 residues. J lost 9 bases, V lost 1 base, and 13 bases had no gene match. CDR3 sequence: CASSLPAGGRVDSEQFF. As DNA, the CDR3 is TGCGCCAGCAGCTTGCCAGCGGGGGGGCGGGTAGATAGTGAGCAGTTCTTC. Combining the CDR3 with reference TRBV5-1 and TRBJ2-1 gives the whole variable domain KAGVTQTPRYLIKTRGQQVTLSCSPISGHRSVSWYQQTPGQGLQFLFEYFSETQRNKGNFPGRFSGRQFSNSRSEMNVSTLELGDSALYLCASSLPAGGRVDSEQFFGPGTRLTVL.

The J gene is TRBJ1-2, the V gene TRBV5-1; the D gene is possibly TRBD1 (6 bases). Germline-derived CDR1 and CDR2 are SGHRS and YFSETQ. The ends were cut back, 2 bases at V and 6 bases at J, with 14 bases in the middle. This CDR3 is built from 14 residues. Here the CDR3 DNA reads TGCGCCAGCAGCTTTACCGGGCAGGGGAATGGCTACACCTTC. Translation gives CASSFTGQGNGYTF.

This clone is a singleton in its sample. The rearrangement joins TRBV27 to TRBJ2-7, with 9 nucleotides matching TRBD1. Germline V lookup: CDR1 MNHEY, CDR2 SMNVEV (reference sequence). The CDR3 is 14 amino acids. V lost 3 bases to trimming and J lost 4 bases; unmatched junction nucleotides: 4. In DNA form, the CDR3 reads TGTGCCAGCAGTTTCACAGGGGGCGGGTACGAGCAGTACTTC. Translating it yields CASSFTGGGYEQYF.

The chain has TRBV2 and TRBJ1-1; D unresolved. The CDR3 has 12 residues. V was trimmed by 6 bases and J by 3 bases, leaving 8 bases between them. Germline CDR1 reads SNHLY; CDR2 reads FYNNEI. The CDR3 loop is CASSPGYTEAFF. DNA of the CDR3: TGTGCCAGCAGCCCCGGATACACTGAAGCTTTCTTT.

This chain links TRBV6-6 with TRBJ1-2, with TRBD1 matching over 7 bases. This CDR3 contains 14 residues. Trimming removed 4 bases from V and 4 bases from J; junction bases left unmatched: 6. Germline CDR1 is MNHNY and CDR2 is SVGAGI (reference sequence). In nucleotides, the CDR3 is TGTGCCAGCAGTTCCGGGACAGACTTCTATGGCTACACCTTC. Its protein is CASSSGTDFYGYTF.

The V and J genes are TRBV6-1 and TRBJ2-2; tentatively, D is TRBD1 (6 bases). Germline lookup yields CDR1 MNHNS and CDR2 SASEGT. Trimming left V 6 bases short and J 3 bases short, with 14 bases between. This CDR3 has 15 residues. The DNA of the CDR3 is TGTGCCAGCAGAGCAGGGGTTGCGGACACCGGGGAGCTGTTTTTT. Translation: CASRAGVADTGELFF.

This chain connects TRBV18 to TRBJ2-3, with D hard to call. The V gene's germline CDR1 is KGHSH and CDR2 LQKENI. V lost 3 bases, J lost 3 bases, and 7 bases lay in between. This CDR3 contains 13 residues. CDR3 region: CASSPTATDTQYF. The DNA of the CDR3 is TGTGCCAGCTCACCTACGGCTACAGATACGCAGTATTTT.

The chain's CDR3 is CASSAQGVGNQPQHF. DNA for the CDR3: TGTGCCAGCAGCGCCCAGGGGGTTGGCAATCAGCCCCAGCATTTT. The chain carries TRBV9 and TRBJ1-5; 7 bases are shared with TRBD1. V lost 3 bases, J lost 2 bases, and 5 bases stayed unmatched. This CDR3 is 15 amino acids long. CDR1 is SGDLS and CDR2 is YYNGEE in the germline V gene.

This sequence joins TRBV7-6 and TRBJ2-1, with 12 bases matching TRBD2. The V gene end was trimmed by 0 bases and the J gene end by 6 bases; junction bases not matched to a gene: 12. The CDR3 covers 19 residues. Germline assignment: CDR1 SGHVS and CDR2 FNYEAQ. This CDR3 is CASSLAWASGRVVGNEQFF. In nucleotides, the CDR3 is TGTGCCAGCAGCTTAGCGTGGGCTAGCGGGAGGGTAGTCGGCAATGAGCAGTTCTTC.

This chain joins TRBV28 and TRBJ2-3, with a tentative D call TRBD1 (5 bases). Germline V gene sequence: CDR1 MDHEN, CDR2 SYDVKM. The CDR3 sequence is 13 residues long. Trimming took 5 bases from V and 4 from J, leaving 10 bases between them. The chain's CDR3 is CASSGHVADTQYF. Here the CDR3 DNA reads TGTGCCAGCAGTGGACATGTTGCAGATACGCAGTATTTT.

The chain has TRBV5-5 and TRBJ2-3, with 9 bases fitting TRBD2. V shed 3 bases and J 1 base; nucleotides not matched to a gene: 6. The V gene's germline CDR1 is SGHKS and CDR2 YYEKEE (reference sequence). This CDR3 spans 16 amino acids. CDR3 sequence: CASSSSIAGGTDTQYF. CDR3 bases: TGTGCCAGCAGCTCCTCCATAGCGGGGGGCACAGATACGCAGTATTTT. Supplemented by reference TRBV5-5 and TRBJ2-3, the full variable domain reads DAGVTQSPTHLIKTRGQQVTLRCSPISGHKSVSWYQQVLGQGPQFIFQYYEKEERGRGNFPDRFSARQFPNYSSELNVNALLLGDSALYLCASSSSIAGGTDTQYFGPGTRLTVL.

The genes are TRBV2 and TRBJ2-7; D is perhaps TRBD1 or TRBD2 (5 bases each). This CDR3 comprises 14 residues. The germline V and J ends were trimmed by 5 bases and 3 bases, with 14 bases remaining between them. Germline CDR1 SNHLY, CDR2 FYNNEI. Here the CDR3 DNA reads TGTGCCAGCAGTTCTTGGGACCGCGACTACGAGCAGTACTTC. Protein sequence: CASSSWDRDYEQYF. Looking up the rest from reference TRBV2 and TRBJ2-7 gives the full variable domain: EPEVTQTPSHQVTQMGQEVILRCVPISNHLYFYWYRQILGQKVEFLVSFYNNEISEKSEIFDDQFSVERPDGSNFTLKIRSTKLEDSAMYFCASSSWDRDYEQYFGPGTRLTVT.

The chain is built from TRBV18 and TRBJ1-2, with no clear D. V was clipped by 2 bases and J by 0 bases, with 10 bases between them. CDR3 size: 15 residues. CDR1 is KGHSH and CDR2 is LQKENI in the germline V gene. The CDR3 nucleotides read TGTGCCAGCTCACCATCAGGCGACGCTAACTATGGCTACACCTTC. Translated, it gives CASSPSGDANYGYTF.

The V and J genes are TRBV29-1 and TRBJ1-3; D unclear. This CDR3 has 14 residues. CDR1 SQVTM and CDR2 ANQGSEA come from the germline V gene. Trimming shortened V by 7 bases and J by 2 bases, and 15 bases separated the two germline ends. The CDR3 here is CSASGQAAGNTIYF. DNA of the CDR3: TGCAGCGCCTCCGGTCAGGCCGCTGGAAACACCATATATTTT.

The CDR3 coding sequence is TGTGCCAGTAGTATCCCCTCCCTCGACAGGGCCGCGCAGTTCTTC. Its protein is CASSIPSLDRAAQFF. V usage is TRBV19 and J usage is TRBJ2-1; 7 nucleotides align to TRBD1. Germline V gene lookup returns CDR1 LNHDA and CDR2 SQIVND (reference sequence). The CDR3 is 15 residues long. J was trimmed by 12 bases and V by 3 bases; bases with no gene match: 14.

Concerning this clone: Other DNA sequences in the sample encode the same CDR3. This chain uses TRBV18 with TRBJ2-7; 7 bases fit TRBD1. In germline, CDR1 is KGHSH, CDR2 LQKENI. V dropped 2 bases and J dropped 0; count of bases not matched to a gene: 1. This CDR3 comprises 14 residues. In DNA form, the CDR3 reads TGTGCCAGCTCACCAGGGACAGTCTCCTACGAGCAGTACTTC. It specifies CASSPGTVSYEQYF.

V usage is TRBV5-1 and J usage is TRBJ2-7; maybe TRBD2 (5 bases). Trimming removed 0 bases at V and 2 bases at J, with 9 bases between. This CDR3 region has 14 residues. Looked up from germline, CDR1 is SGHRS and CDR2 is YFSETQ. DNA for the CDR3: TGCGCCAGCAGCTTGGTTGCGGGTGCCTACGAGCAGTACTTC. Protein: CASSLVAGAYEQYF.

This rearrangement joins TRBV5-1 to TRBJ1-5; no clear D. This CDR3 is built from 15 residues. The ends were cut back, 4 bases at V and 5 bases at J, with 16 bases in the middle. The germline V gene encodes CDR1 SGHRS and CDR2 YFSETQ. The CDR3 coding sequence is TGCGCCAGCAGCCCAACTTTGGGTAACTATCAGCCCCAGCATTTT. It yields the protein CASSPTLGNYQPQHF.

This chain uses TRBV5-1 with TRBJ2-7; 7 positions match TRBD1. This CDR3 contains 13 residues. The V gene's germline CDR1 is SGHRS and CDR2 YFSETQ. Unmatched junction bases numbered 2, after V lost 2 bases and J lost 3 bases. The CDR3 loop is CASSFRDSYEQYF. The DNA of the CDR3 is TGCGCCAGCAGCTTCCGGGACAGCTACGAGCAGTACTTC.

Comments on this clone: The DNA is omitted, as the CDR3 cannot be located on it reliably, and the CDR3 follows TCRdb's listing. The CDR3 region is CASSSSSTSYF. The genes are TRBV28 and TRBJ2-5; the DNA was not compared with TRBD2, the D call given in the table. The CDR3 is 11 residues long, ends included. Germline CDR1 is MDHEN and CDR2 is SYDVKM.

This clone showed up just once. V is TRBV2 and J is TRBJ2-3; 14 positions agree with TRBD2. Per the germline V gene, CDR1 is SNHLY and CDR2 is FYNNEI. The CDR3 covers 15 residues. Germline trimming cut 6 bases from V and 4 bases from J; bases unmatched to any gene: 3. The CDR3 region has the DNA TGTGCCAGCAGCCCGGGACTAGCGGGAGCAGATACGCAGTATTTT. As protein: CASSPGLAGADTQYF.

The genes are TRBV7-9 and TRBJ2-2; TRBD1 matches 7 bases. This CDR3 region has 14 residues. The ends lost 5 bases at V and 5 bases at J; junction bases unmatched: 5. CDR1 and CDR2 (germline): SEHNR, FQNEAQ (reference sequence). Here the CDR3 DNA reads TGTGCCAGCAGCCAAGGGACAGTGACCGGGGAGCTGTTTTTT. Translation gives CASSQGTVTGELFF.

CDR3 sequence (DNA): TGTGCCATCAAGAACAGGGGGCAGGGGGAGAACACTGAAGCTTTCTTT. It encodes CAIKNRGQGENTEAFF. The rearrangement joins TRBV10-3 to TRBJ1-1, with 9 bases fitting TRBD1. The CDR3 consists of 16 residues. Per germline, CDR1 ENHRY and CDR2 SYGVKD. Unmatched junction bases numbered 10, after V lost 7 bases and J lost 1 base.

This clone has a single count. This chain connects TRBV28 to TRBJ1-1; 9 bases map to TRBD1. Germline values: CDR1 MDHEN, CDR2 SYDVKM. The ends lost 2 bases at V and 2 bases at J; junction bases unmatched: 0. CDR3 size: 14 residues. The CDR3 sequence: CASSLTGGNTEAFF. The CDR3 nucleotides read TGTGCCAGCAGTTTAACAGGGGGCAACACTGAAGCTTTCTTT.

The chain recombines TRBV29-1 with TRBJ1-1; D uncertain. Trimming cost V 6 bases and J 1 base, with 6 bases left between them. This CDR3 region has 11 residues. Germline CDR1 SQVTM, CDR2 ANQGSEA. Here the CDR3 DNA reads TGCAGCGTACGAGGGAACACTGAAGCTTTCTTT. It codes for CSVRGNTEAFF.